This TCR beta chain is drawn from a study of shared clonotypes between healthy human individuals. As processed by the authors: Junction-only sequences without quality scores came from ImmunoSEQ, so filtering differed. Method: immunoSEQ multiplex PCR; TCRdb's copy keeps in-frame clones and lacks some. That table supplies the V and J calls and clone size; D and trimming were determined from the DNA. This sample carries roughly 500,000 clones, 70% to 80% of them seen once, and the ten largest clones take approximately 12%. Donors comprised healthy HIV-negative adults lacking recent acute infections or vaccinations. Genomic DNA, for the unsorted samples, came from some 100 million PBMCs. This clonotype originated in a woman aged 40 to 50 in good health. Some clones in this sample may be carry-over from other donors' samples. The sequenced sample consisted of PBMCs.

Here the CDR3 DNA reads TGCGCCAGCAGCCAAGCCCCCCGACTAGCGCCCAGATACGAGCAGTACTTC. It is translated as CASSQAPRLAPRYEQYF. The J gene is TRBJ2-7, the V gene TRBV4-3; 8 bases match TRBD2. This CDR3 comprises 17 residues. Germline-derived CDR1 and CDR2 are LGHNA and YSLEER. V shed 1 base, J shed 4 bases, and the junction held 12 bases outside the gene matches.